What follows are 31 T cell receptor beta chains derived from one specimen sequenced in a study of blood T cells in healthy people across ages. Then a second PCR, running roughly 7 to 11 cycles, was carried out with a sample-barcoded 5' primer and a J-beta primer mix. TCRdb re-analysed the 5' RACE reads in MiXCR, keeping a single row per CDR3 protein. The sample comprises over 1,200,000 distinct CDR3 sequences, roughly 60% of which are singletons, and over 5.5% rests with the top ten. The source material was blood. The receptors come from a man between 18 and 35 years old in good health.

This clonotype was picked up a small number of times. The CDR3 reads CASSPSGPVGTEAFF. The CDR3 DNA is TGCGCCAGCAGCCCAAGCGGGCCCGTCGGGACTGAAGCTTTCTTT. J is TRBJ1-1 and V is TRBV5-1; the D is unclear. Germline V gene data show CDR1 as SGHRS and CDR2 as YFSETQ. The CDR3 is 15 residues long. V was shortened by 4 bases and J by 5 bases, with 18 bases between the two germline ends.

The chain employs TRBV6-6 and TRBJ2-1; tentative D call: TRBD1 (7 bases). Per the germline V gene, CDR1 is MNHNY and CDR2 is SVGAGI (reference sequence). Between the trimmed V and J ends, which lost 0 bases and 2 bases, there was a span of 14 bases. The CDR3 is 17 residues long. In DNA form, the CDR3 reads TGTGCCAGCAGTTACTCGATTCAGGGGGGCACCTACAATGAGCAGTTCTTC. It codes for CASSYSIQGGTYNEQFF.

This clonotype was seen a single time. This chain links TRBV29-1 with TRBJ1-2, with TRBD1 matching 8 bases. This CDR3 is built from 13 residues. Trimming took 7 bases from V and 4 from J; bases not matched to a gene: 8. Germline lookup yields CDR1 SQVTM and CDR2 ANQGSEA. The CDR3 sequence: CSALPGGGYGYTF. CDR3 sequence (DNA): TGCAGCGCTCTTCCAGGGGGCGGCTATGGCTACACCTTC.

This clonotype was found a few times. The gene calls are TRBV9 and TRBJ2-3; 9 bases map to TRBD2. Germline CDR1 is SGDLS and CDR2 is YYNGEE. This CDR3 is built from 16 residues. V lost 2 bases to trimming and J lost 11 bases; unmatched junction nucleotides: 15. The CDR3 is CASSVEAGTSKVEQYF. CDR3 sequence (DNA): TGTGCCAGCAGCGTGGAGGCCGGGACTAGCAAGGTCGAGCAGTATTTT.

This clonotype was seen only a few times. The CDR3 nucleotides are TGTGCCAGCAGCCACCCAGGTTTAGGGGGCATGAACACTGAAGCTTTCTTT. It yields the protein CASSHPGLGGMNTEAFF. V is TRBV6-6 and J is TRBJ1-1; 7 positions agree with TRBD1. With 6 bases clipped from V and 0 bases from J, the junction kept 13 bases outside the gene matches. CDR1 MNHNY and CDR2 SVGAGI come from the germline V gene (reference sequence). The CDR3 sequence is 17 residues long.

J is TRBJ1-1 and V is TRBV20-1; no definite D call. Germline V lookup: CDR1 DFQATT, CDR2 SNEGSKA (reference sequence). The V end was cut by 6 bases, the J end by 1 base, with 9 bases between. The CDR3 covers 12 residues. CDR3 loop: CSAVGANTEAFF. In nucleotides, the CDR3 is TGCAGTGCCGTCGGAGCGAACACTGAAGCTTTCTTT.

The rearrangement uses TRBV29-1 and TRBJ2-5; 7 bases map to TRBD1. CDR3 length: 16 amino acids. Germline trimming cut 1 base from V and 1 base from J; bases unmatched to any gene: 9. CDR1 and CDR2 from the germline V gene are SQVTM and ANQGSEA. The CDR3 nucleotides are TGCAGCGTTGAAGGGGGACAGAACAAGCCCCAAGAGACCCAGTACTTC. Its protein product is CSVEGGQNKPQETQYF.

Only a few counts were recorded for this clonotype. The rearrangement links TRBV20-1 to TRBJ2-3, with 13 bases matching TRBD2. Germline lookup yields CDR1 DFQATT and CDR2 SNEGSKA (reference sequence). Germline trimming cut 0 bases from V and 13 bases from J; bases unmatched to any gene: 19. CDR3 length equals 18 residues. The CDR3 DNA is TGCAGTGCTAGAGATAACCGTAGCCCAAGACTAGCGGGGGGTGTGGAGTATTTT. As protein: CSARDNRSPRLAGGVEYF.

This rearrangement joins TRBV9 to TRBJ2-1; the D is unclear. V was pared by 4 bases and J by 7 bases, with 18 bases between. Germline V gene lookup returns CDR1 SGDLS and CDR2 YYNGEE. There are 15 residues in the CDR3. The CDR3 is CASSPSNAVWNEQFF. CDR3 nucleotides: TGTGCCAGCAGCCCGTCAAACGCGGTTTGGAATGAGCAGTTCTTC.

This clonotype was observed a few times. The rearrangement joins TRBV6-5 to TRBJ2-3; 7 bases are shared with TRBD1. The junction had 5 bases not matched to a gene; V was cut back by 10 bases and J by 4 bases. The CDR3 totals 12 residues. Germline V gene sequence: CDR1 MNHEY, CDR2 SVGAGI. In DNA form, the CDR3 reads TGTGCCACCAACAGGGGACCAGATACGCAGTATTTT. Protein sequence: CATNRGPDTQYF.

This clonotype occurred a few times. J is TRBJ2-3 and V is TRBV20-1; TRBD2 matches 10 bases. The CDR3 runs 15 residues. Trimming at V came to 4 bases and at J to 5 bases, leaving 9 bases not matched to a gene. CDR1 is DFQATT and CDR2 is SNEGSKA in the germline V gene (reference sequence). This chain's CDR3 is CSATNLAGDGDTQYF. The CDR3 DNA reads TGCAGTGCTACCAACCTAGCGGGAGACGGAGATACGCAGTATTTT.

This clonotype was found once. In DNA, the CDR3 is TGTGCCAGCAAAGAGTTTGTCTGGACAGGGAAAAGCTCCTACAATGAGCAGTTCTTC. This translates into CASKEFVWTGKSSYNEQFF. The rearrangement links TRBV2 to TRBJ2-1, with 8 bases that match TRBD1. This CDR3 spans 19 amino acids. Germline CDR1 reads SNHLY; CDR2 reads FYNNEI. V shed 7 bases, J shed 0 bases, and the junction held 17 bases outside the gene matches. Using reference TRBV2 and TRBJ2-1 for the parts outside the CDR3, the full variable domain is EPEVTQTPSHQVTQMGQEVILRCVPISNHLYFYWYRQILGQKVEFLVSFYNNEISEKSEIFDDQFSVERPDGSNFTLKIRSTKLEDSAMYFCASKEFVWTGKSSYNEQFFGPGTRLTVL.

As DNA, the CDR3 is TGTGCCAGCAGCTTAGCCTATGGCTACACCTTC. Its protein product is CASSLAYGYTF. The gene calls are TRBV11-1 and TRBJ1-2; no clear D gene. Germline lookup yields CDR1 SGHAT and CDR2 FQDESV (reference sequence). This CDR3 has 11 residues. The V end was cut by 0 bases, the J end by 4 bases, with 0 bases between.

The rearrangement links TRBV20-1 to TRBJ1-4; D unresolved. Germline V gene lookup returns CDR1 DFQATT and CDR2 SNEGSKA (reference sequence). CDR3 length equals 14 residues. The V and J ends lost 3 bases and 4 bases respectively, with 12 bases between them. DNA of the CDR3: TGCAGTGCTAGGGGCCCGAGTGTTAATGAAAAACTGTTTTTT. The encoded protein is CSARGPSVNEKLFF.

The chain couples TRBV5-1 to TRBJ1-1; no reliable D call. The CDR3 has 14 amino acids. The germline V gene has CDR1 SGHRS and CDR2 YFSETQ. The ends were cut back, 5 bases at V and 1 base at J, with 12 bases in the middle. This chain's CDR3 is CASRFVGSNTEAFF. In DNA, the CDR3 is TGCGCCAGCAGATTTGTCGGCTCGAACACTGAAGCTTTCTTT.

This chain connects TRBV7-9 to TRBJ1-1, with D tentatively TRBD1 (5 bases). CDR1 is SEHNR, CDR2 FQNEAQ, per germline (reference sequence). The CDR3 spans 13 residues. V was pared by 10 bases and J by 3 bases, with 15 bases between. The CDR3 protein is CATNTGPYTEAFF. The CDR3 DNA follows: TGTGCCACCAACACGGGGCCATACACTGAAGCTTTCTTT. Full variable domain (remainder filled in from reference TRBV7-9 and TRBJ1-1): DTGVSQNPRHKITKRGQNVTFRCDPISEHNRLYWYRQTLGQGPEFLTYFQNEAQLEKSRLLSDRFSAERPKGSFSTLEIQRTEQGDSAMYLCATNTGPYTEAFFGQGTRLTVV.

This clonotype was observed a few times. The V gene is TRBV20-1, the J gene TRBJ2-7; TRBD1 aligns across 10 bases. Germline lookup yields CDR1 DFQATT and CDR2 SNEGSKA (reference sequence). V was clipped by 6 bases and J by 3 bases; unmatched bases: 8. The CDR3 totals 14 residues. CDR3 bases: TGCAGTGCCAACCCCGGGACAGGGGTCTACGAGCAGTACTTC. This encodes CSANPGTGVYEQYF.

This clonotype has only a few counts. The chain is built from TRBV29-1 and TRBJ2-4; D gene ambiguous. Germline CDR1 and CDR2: SQVTM and ANQGSEA. The CDR3 covers 12 residues. Between the trimmed V and J ends, which lost 4 bases and 0 bases, there was a span of 4 bases. The CDR3, as DNA: TGCAGCGTTGTTCTAGCCAAAAACATTCAGTACTTC. This encodes CSVVLAKNIQYF.

This clonotype appeared a few times. The chain is built from TRBV12-3 or TRBV12-4 and TRBJ1-2; 10 bases match TRBD1. The CDR3 has 14 residues. V gave up 6 bases and J gave up 3 bases; unmatched junction bases: 4. CDR3 amino acids: CASRRQGAHYGYTF. The CDR3 DNA reads TGTGCCAGCAGGAGACAGGGGGCTCACTATGGCTACACCTTC.

The chain uses TRBV4-1 and TRBJ2-7, with 10 bases that match TRBD2. The assigned J gene may be wrong: the sequence end matches TRBJ2-5 better. Germline values: CDR1 MGHRA, CDR2 YSYEKL. The CDR3 runs to 20 residues. In nucleotides, the CDR3 is TGCGCCAGCAGCCAAGATATGCTAGCGGGAGTCAAGAAGACCCAAGAGACCCAGTACTTC. This gives the protein CASSQDMLAGVKKTQETQYF.

The chain employs TRBV6-6 and TRBJ2-1; D ambiguous. Trimming cost V 3 bases and J 10 bases, with 7 bases left between them. Germline CDR1 MNHNY, CDR2 SVGAGI (reference sequence). The CDR3 is made up of 11 amino acids. Here the CDR3 reads CASSYRREQFF. As DNA, the CDR3 is TGTGCCAGCAGTTATCGGCGCGAGCAGTTCTTC.

The gene calls are TRBV10-3 and TRBJ2-5; 8 bases are a match to TRBD1. Near its end, the DNA agrees better with TRBJ2-7, so the J call may be wrong. Germline CDR1 ENHRY, CDR2 SYGVKD. This CDR3 has 13 amino acids. For the CDR3, the DNA is TGTGCCATCAGACCGACAGGGGACTACGAGCAGTACTTC. This codes for CAIRPTGDYEQYF.

The rearrangement joins TRBV11-2 to TRBJ2-7, with D tentatively TRBD1 (7 bases). CDR3 size: 17 residues. Germline CDR1 is SGHAT and CDR2 is FQNNGV. V was clipped by 3 bases and J by 2 bases, with 20 bases between them. The CDR3 here is CASSFSPGGTGAYEQYF. In DNA form, the CDR3 reads TGTGCCAGCAGCTTTAGCCCAGGGGGGACGGGCGCCTACGAGCAGTACTTC.

V is TRBV20-1 and J is TRBJ2-4; D might be TRBD2 (5 bases). Per the germline V gene, CDR1 is DFQATT and CDR2 is SNEGSKA (reference sequence). This CDR3 comprises 13 residues. Trimming left V 3 bases short and J 8 bases short, with 14 bases between. The CDR3 DNA sequence: TGCAGTGCTAGGGACTCCTTATTAGACATTCAGTACTTC. As protein: CSARDSLLDIQYF.

The rearrangement links TRBV20-1 to TRBJ2-5; 9 bases agree with TRBD1. The CDR3 has 14 residues. CDR1 and CDR2 (germline): DFQATT, SNEGSKA (reference sequence). Trimming took 2 bases from V and 2 from J; bases not matched to a gene: 3. DNA for the CDR3: TGCAGTGCTAGAACGGGACAGGGACAAGAGACCCAGTACTTC. Protein: CSARTGQGQETQYF.

The chain employs TRBV12-3 or TRBV12-4 and TRBJ1-5; D gene unclear. The ends were cut back, 3 bases at V and 8 bases at J, with 8 bases in the middle. The CDR3 length is 12 residues. This CDR3 is CASSFPREPQHF. CDR3 nucleotide sequence: TGTGCCAGCAGTTTCCCTCGGGAGCCCCAGCATTTT.

This clonotype was observed a handful of times. The chain joins TRBV29-1 to TRBJ2-7, with a tentative D call TRBD2 (6 bases). V shed 4 bases and J shed 3 bases, with 16 bases lying between them. There are 14 residues in the CDR3. Germline V gene lookup returns CDR1 SQVTM and CDR2 ANQGSEA. The CDR3: CSVVSGFGIYEQYF. The CDR3 DNA follows: TGCAGCGTTGTTAGCGGTTTTGGTATCTACGAGCAGTACTTC.

The chain carries TRBV27 and TRBJ2-3; D might be TRBD1 or TRBD2, each matching 5 bases. The V gene lost 8 bases and the J gene lost 3 bases, with 12 bases spanning the gap. The germline V gene encodes CDR1 MNHEY and CDR2 SMNVEV (reference sequence). The CDR3 extends over 13 amino acids. DNA for the CDR3: TGTGCCAGCGGCGAGGGGCTAACAGATACGCAGTATTTT. It specifies CASGEGLTDTQYF.

The chain combines TRBV2 with TRBJ1-6; TRBD1 might be the D (5 bases). Trimming left V 6 bases short and J 10 bases short, with 16 bases between. Germline loops: CDR1 SNHLY, CDR2 FYNNEI. The CDR3 runs to 14 residues. The DNA of the CDR3 is TGTGCCAGCAGCCGACGGGGGTGGGAATCACCCCTCCACTTT. Its translation is CASSRRGWESPLHF. The complete variable domain, with remaining parts taken from reference TRBV2 and TRBJ1-6, reads EPEVTQTPSHQVTQMGQEVILRCVPISNHLYFYWYRQILGQKVEFLVSFYNNEISEKSEIFDDQFSVERPDGSNFTLKIRSTKLEDSAMYFCASSRRGWESPLHFGNGTRLTVT.

The chain joins TRBV4-1 to TRBJ1-5, with D unclear. Per the germline V gene, CDR1 is MGHRA and CDR2 is YSYEKL. The CDR3 length is 15 residues. The ends were cut back, 1 base at V and 7 bases at J, with 14 bases in the middle. As DNA, the CDR3 is TGCGCCAGCAGCCAAGCCCCACTTATGCGACAGCCCCAGCATTTT. Protein sequence: CASSQAPLMRQPQHF.

V usage is TRBV6-1 and J usage is TRBJ1-2; TRBD1 matches at 10 bases. The CDR3 is made up of 16 amino acids. The J segment lost 4 bases and the V segment lost 3 bases, leaving 8 bases of the junction unmatched. Germline V gene sequence: CDR1 MNHNS, CDR2 SASEGT. The CDR3 spells CASSDDRGRDPYGYTF. The CDR3 DNA reads as TGTGCCAGCAGTGACGACAGGGGGCGCGACCCCTATGGCTACACCTTC.